The rows below give T cell receptor beta chains drawn from one sample of a study of cytomegalovirus exposure and HLA in healthy donors. Here immunoSEQ multiplex PCR was the method, and the copy in TCRdb shows in-frame clones only, minus some. The sample features tens of thousands of clones, with approximately 4% in its top ten. The sequenced material came from PBMCs. Receptors were obtained from a man aged 40-49 years in good health and CMV-seronegative. The CDR3 runs from the conserved cysteine through the conserved F or W. A D gene is named only where the DNA matches it firmly. Clone size is given for some rows only: seen once, a few or many times, or a class if the clone is expanded.

J | V | size | D | DNA | CDR3
TRBJ2-1 | TRBV7-8 | medium-sized | . | TGTGCCAGCAGCTTAGGCGCGATGAGCTCCTACAATGAGCAGTTCTTC | CASSLGAMSSYNEQFF
TRBJ2-3 | TRBV7-9 | . | . | TGTGCCAGCAGCTTAGGTGAGGCCGCGGGAGATACGCAGTATTTT | CASSLGEAAGDTQYF
TRBJ2-1 | TRBV19 | . | TRBD2 | TGTGCCAGTAGAGTTTCTAGCGGGAAAGTCGACGATGAGCAGTTCTTC | CASRVSSGKVDDEQFF
TRBJ1-2 | TRBV18 | . | TRBD1 | TGTGCCAGCTCACTCCGGGACAGGTCATTCTATGGCTACACCTTC | CASSLRDRSFYGYTF
TRBJ1-2 | TRBV9 | . | . | TGTGCCAGCAGCGCCCGGACAGATTATGGCTACACCTTC | CASSARTDYGYTF
TRBJ1-1 | TRBV29-1 | . | . | TGCAGCGTTCGAGAGGCCTCATGGAACACTGAAGATTTCTTT | CSVREASWNTEDFF
TRBJ1-3 | TRBV9 | . | . | TGTGCCAGCCGTCGGGGGGACCGGTCTGGAAACACCATATATTTT | CASRRGDRSGNTIYF
TRBJ1-4 | TRBV7-2 | . | . | TGTGCCAGCAGCACCTACCCTACGACTTGGGAAAAACTGTTTTTT | CASSTYPTTWEKLFF
TRBJ2-1 | TRBV6-5 | . | . | TGTGCCAGCAGTTGGGGCCTCAATGAGTTCTTC | CASSWGLNEFF
TRBJ2-7 | TRBV4-1 | . | . | TGCGCCAGCAGCCAAGGTAGCGGTTTGGGGCCGGGGGTTTACGAGCAGTACTTC | CASSQGSGLGPGVYEQYF
TRBJ2-3 | TRBV30 | . | TRBD2 | TGTGCCTGGAGCTTAGCGGGAGGCGGAAGCACAGATACGCAGTATTTT | CAWSLAGGGSTDTQYF
TRBJ2-7 | TRBV18 | . | . | TGTGCCAGCTCACCCTTTTGGGGGCCGAGCTCCTACGAGCAGTACTTC | CASSPFWGPSSYEQYF
TRBJ1-1 | TRBV7-3 | . | . | TGTGCCAGCAGCTTAAGGCTTGACAGCTCCAAGGCTTTCTTT | CASSLRLDSSKAFF
TRBJ1-2 | TRBV4-3 | . | TRBD1 | TGCGCCAGCAGCCAAGAAAGGGGACAGGGAAGCTACACCTTC | CASSQERGQGSYTF
TRBJ1-5 | TRBV30 | . | . | TGTGCCTGGAGTGTACGTGAGGAGATGAAACATTTT | CAWSVREEMKHF
TRBJ1-2 | TRBV7-2 | . | . | TGTGCCAGCAGCTTAGGACAGGCGATTAACTATGGCTACACCTTC | CASSLGQAINYGYTF
TRBJ1-5 | TRBV7-2 | . | TRBD1 | TGTGCCAGCAGCGCGACAGGGCACCAGCATTTT | CASSATGHQHF
TRBJ2-5 | TRBV4-2 | . | . | TGTGCCAGCAGCCAAGATAACAGAGGGATCGCAGAGACCCAGTACTTC | CASSQDNRGIAETQYF
TRBJ2-5 | TRBV30 | . | . | TGTGCCTGTACAATCGGACGTGGGGGCGTAGAGACCCAGTACTTC | CACTIGRGGVETQYF
TRBJ2-1 | TRBV20-1 | . | . | TGCAGTGCCCTGAGGAATGAGCAGTTCTTC | CSALRNEQFF
TRBJ2-7 | TRBV5-6 | . | TRBD1 | TGTGCCAGCAGCCGCTGGGGGACAGGAGCCTACGAGCAGTACTTC | CASSRWGTGAYEQYF
TRBJ2-7 | TRBV14 | . | . | TGTGCCAGCAGCCAAGCGAGAGGATTCTCCTACGAGCAGTACTTC | CASSQARGFSYEQYF
TRBJ1-2 | TRBV6-6 | . | . | TGTGCCAGCAGTTACGTAGGGGGGGGATATGGCTACACCTTC | CASSYVGGGYGYTF
TRBJ2-7 | TRBV19 | . | TRBD2 | TGTGCCAGTAGTAACCCTAGCGGGCTCGCCTACGAGCAGTACTTC | CASSNPSGLAYEQYF